This T cell receptor beta chain is from a study of post-analysis software for immune sequencing data. Findings and limits, study-wide: Roughly five TRBV segments appeared more often in patients than in controls, and TRBV5-6, TRBV5-1 and TRBV20-1 were among these.

This clonotype was seen a few times. The antigen remains unidentified. Deletions cut 5 bases from V and 2 bases from J, with 13 bases between. Germline lookup yields CDR1 MNHNY and CDR2 SVGAGI (reference sequence). The CDR3 contains 14 residues. Every TCR beta cDNA library bore unique molecular identifiers. TCRdb reprocessed the PCR reads with MiXCR, giving one entry per CDR3 protein. The repertoire has more than 450,000 distinct CDR3 sequences, about a third of them found once; the top ten carry 4.5% to 7.5%. The sequence was collected from a girl aged 2-17 years with multiple sclerosis. Specimen: blood. The chain employs TRBV6-6 and TRBJ2-7; D perhaps matches TRBD1 (5 bases). CDR3 in DNA: TGTGCCAGCAGTACCTCGGACACAGCCTACGAGCAGTACTTC. It encodes CASSTSDTAYEQYF.